These 26 T cell receptor beta chains share one sample of origin, sequenced in a study of blood T cell repertoires in COVID-19. TCRdb's table, derived via immunoSEQ multiplex PCR, lists solely in-frame clones and lacks some. The sample contains 150,000 to 200,000 clones, roughly 94% of which appear only once. Material for sequencing was peripheral blood. Every receptor here comes from a man aged 30 to 45 with COVID-19, enrolled during active disease.

The chain couples TRBV11-2 to TRBJ1-5; 8 nucleotides align to TRBD1. Trimming took 5 bases from V and 7 from J; bases not matched to a gene: 16. The CDR3 totals 17 residues. Germline CDR1 reads SGHAT; CDR2 reads FQNNGV. CDR3 DNA: TGTGCCAGCAGCCCTCACCCCATAGACAGGGGAAGGCAGCCCCAGCATTTT. It codes for CASSPHPIDRGRQPQHF.

The chain combines TRBV3-1 (or the pseudogene TRBV3-2) with TRBJ1-6, with D maybe TRBD1 (5 bases). This CDR3 has 14 residues. V was clipped by 4 bases and J by 11 bases, with 15 bases between them. From germline, CDR1 is LGHDT and CDR2 YNNKEL (reference sequence). This CDR3 reads CASSPGLPDTPLHF. In DNA form, the CDR3 reads TGTGCCAGCAGCCCGGGACTTCCCGATACACCCCTCCACTTT.

The chain carries TRBV15 and TRBJ2-3, with D possibly matching TRBD2 (5 bases). The CDR3 contains 17 residues. The germline V gene has CDR1 LNHNV and CDR2 YYDKDF (reference sequence). The V gene lost 0 bases and the J gene lost 3 bases, with 16 bases spanning the gap. CDR3 sequence reads: CATSRDGLTQRTDTQYF. In DNA form, the CDR3 reads TGTGCCACCAGCAGAGATGGACTCACCCAACGAACAGATACGCAGTATTTT.

This clone was recorded only once. This chain connects TRBV11-2 to TRBJ2-2; tentatively, D is TRBD2 (5 bases). CDR1 is SGHAT, CDR2 FQNNGV, per germline. This CDR3 is built from 13 residues. V shed 7 bases and J shed 4 bases, with 10 bases lying between them. The CDR3 nucleotides read TGTGCCAGCAACTCTCGGGGCACCGGGGAGCTGTTTTTT. Translating gives CASNSRGTGELFF.

This sequence joins TRBV5-4 and TRBJ2-3; D is ambiguous. Germline V gene sequence: CDR1 SGHNT, CDR2 YYREEE (reference sequence). Trimming cost V 2 bases and J 1 base, with 5 bases left between them. There are 13 residues in the CDR3. CDR3: CASSFSGTDTQYF. The CDR3 DNA reads as TGTGCCAGCAGCTTCTCTGGCACAGATACGCAGTATTTT.

This chain joins TRBV9 and TRBJ1-4, with 10 bases fitting TRBD1. Germline loops: CDR1 SGDLS, CDR2 YYNGEE. Trimming removed 3 bases from V and 8 bases from J; junction bases left unmatched: 7. The CDR3 spans 15 residues. The CDR3 DNA reads TGTGCCAGCAGCGCAAGGGACAGGGGATGGGAAAAACTGTTTTTT. Amino acid sequence: CASSARDRGWEKLFF. The whole variable domain, remainder taken from reference TRBV9 and TRBJ1-4, is DSGVTQTPKHLITATGQRVTLRCSPRSGDLSVYWYQQSLDQGLQFLIQYYNGEERAKGNILERFSAQQFPDLHSELNLSSLELGDSALYFCASSARDRGWEKLFFGSGTQLSVL.

This clone was found a few times. The chain has TRBV7-6 and TRBJ2-5, with TRBD1 as a possible D gene (6 bases). The CDR3 spans 17 residues. V was trimmed by 4 bases and J by 2 bases, leaving 20 bases between them. Germline V CDR1 and CDR2: SGHVS, FNYEAQ. The CDR3 DNA follows: TGTGCCAGCAGCTCCGAACCGGACAGTACCCCGCAAGAGACCCAGTACTTC. Amino acids: CASSSEPDSTPQETQYF. Full variable domain (outside the CDR3, taken from reference TRBV7-6 and TRBJ2-5): GAGVSQSPRYKVTKRGQDVALRCDPISGHVSLYWYRQALGQGPEFLTYFNYEAQQDKSGLPNDRFSAERPEGSISTLTIQRTEQRDSAMYRCASSSEPDSTPQETQYFGPGTRLLVL.

V and J are TRBV11-2 and TRBJ1-2, with 7 bases lining up with TRBD1. Losses at the gene ends were 5 bases for V and 2 bases for J; bases not matched to a gene: 2. This CDR3 region has 13 residues. Germline values: CDR1 SGHAT, CDR2 FQNNGV. The CDR3 loop is CASSRDSNYGYTF. In nucleotides, the CDR3 is TGTGCCAGCAGCCGGGACAGCAACTATGGCTACACCTTC.

The chain is built from TRBV30 and TRBJ1-3; D remains ambiguous. The CDR3 runs to 15 residues. Germline CDR1 reads GTSNPN; CDR2 reads SVGIG (reference sequence). V was shortened by 0 bases and J by 0 bases, with 9 bases between the two germline ends. CDR3 DNA: TGTGCCTGGAGTGTACGCGGCGACTCTGGAAACACCATATATTTT. This gives the protein CAWSVRGDSGNTIYF. Using reference TRBV30 and TRBJ1-3 for the parts outside the CDR3, the full variable domain is SQTIHQWPATLVQPVGSPLSLECTVEGTSNPNLYWYRQAAGRGLQLLFYSVGIGQISSEVPQNLSASRPQDRQFILSSKKLLLSDSGFYLCAWSVRGDSGNTIYFGEGSWLTVV.

The chain employs TRBV19 and TRBJ1-5; TRBD1 is a possible D gene (5 bases). V was cut by 10 bases and J by 2 bases, with 15 bases left in between. Per germline, CDR1 LNHDA and CDR2 SQIVND (reference sequence). The CDR3 covers 14 residues. CDR3 sequence: CATPGGGGNQPQHF. The CDR3 nucleotides read TGTGCCACTCCGGGGGGGGGTGGCAATCAGCCCCAGCATTTT.

Regarding this clone: Other DNA sequences in the sample encode the same CDR3. The chain links TRBV5-1 to TRBJ2-2, with D tentatively TRBD1 (5 bases). The CDR3 has 15 residues. Per the germline V gene, CDR1 is SGHRS and CDR2 is YFSETQ. Trimming removed 4 bases at V and 0 bases at J, with 10 bases between. In nucleotides, the CDR3 is TGCGCCAGCAGCCCCGGACAACCGAACACCGGGGAGCTGTTTTTT. Translation: CASSPGQPNTGELFF.

This rearrangement joins TRBV5-1 to TRBJ1-2, with a tentative D call TRBD1 (5 bases). The CDR3 is 13 amino acids. Trimming took 2 bases from V and 8 from J, leaving 13 bases between them. The germline gives CDR1 SGHRS, CDR2 YFSETQ. CDR3 DNA: TGCGCCAGCAGCTTAGCGGGTAGGGGCGGCTACACCTTC. Its protein is CASSLAGRGGYTF.

This sequence joins TRBV19 and TRBJ1-2, with D hard to call. The CDR3 sequence is 15 residues long. Germline CDR1 is LNHDA and CDR2 is SQIVND (reference sequence). V lost 7 bases and J 4 bases, leaving 19 bases between the germline ends. CDR3 region: CASTPGVEALYGYTF. CDR3 nucleotides: TGTGCCAGTACCCCCGGGGTGGAGGCCCTCTATGGCTACACCTTC.

This sequence joins TRBV2 and TRBJ1-1; D gene unclear. The germline gives CDR1 SNHLY, CDR2 FYNNEI. The CDR3 runs to 14 residues. The V gene lost 1 base and the J gene lost 4 bases, with 10 bases spanning the gap. The CDR3 loop reads CASSEGQPGTEAFF. CDR3 sequence (DNA): TGTGCCAGCAGTGAAGGGCAGCCAGGCACTGAAGCTTTCTTT.

This clone was seen once. This chain uses TRBV12-3 or TRBV12-4 with TRBJ1-1, with D perhaps matching TRBD1 (5 bases). V lost 5 bases to trimming and J lost 5 bases, with 12 bases between them. The CDR3 has 13 amino acids. The CDR3 nucleotides are TGTGCCAGCAGTGAGACAGCACCGACTGAAGCTTTCTTT. Translated: CASSETAPTEAFF.

In its sample, this clone was seen a few times. The chain recombines TRBV25-1 with TRBJ1-2, with D maybe TRBD1 (5 bases). V lost 3 bases and J lost 8, with 25 bases in between. This CDR3 region has 17 residues. The germline CDR1 and CDR2 sequences are MGHDK and SYGVNS. The CDR3, as DNA: TGTGCCAGCAGTGAGGACGAGGGGAAGGAGGGATTTATGGGCTACACCTTC. This codes for CASSEDEGKEGFMGYTF.

V and J are TRBV5-6 and TRBJ1-2; 9 bases align to TRBD1. CDR3 length: 16 amino acids. Germline V gene lookup returns CDR1 SGHDT and CDR2 YYEEEE. V gave up 0 bases and J gave up 4 bases; unmatched junction bases: 7. CDR3 protein: CASSLVGQGYGYGYTF. The CDR3 DNA is TGTGCCAGCAGCTTGGTGGGACAGGGTTACGGCTATGGCTACACCTTC.

This rearrangement joins TRBV2 to TRBJ1-2; TRBD1 agrees at 9 bases. J was trimmed by 5 bases and V by 6 bases; bases with no gene match: 1. Germline V gene data show CDR1 as SNHLY and CDR2 as FYNNEI. This CDR3 contains 12 residues. This CDR3 reads CASRDRGYGYTF. The CDR3 DNA reads as TGTGCCAGCAGGGACAGGGGATATGGCTACACCTTC. Full variable domain (missing parts from reference TRBV2 and TRBJ1-2): EPEVTQTPSHQVTQMGQEVILRCVPISNHLYFYWYRQILGQKVEFLVSFYNNEISEKSEIFDDQFSVERPDGSNFTLKIRSTKLEDSAMYFCASRDRGYGYTFGSGTRLTVV.

This chain links TRBV18 with TRBJ1-5; TRBD1 might be the D (5 bases). Trimming removed 2 bases from V and 6 bases from J, with 14 bases in between. CDR1 is KGHSH, CDR2 LQKENI, per germline. The CDR3 totals 15 residues. DNA of the CDR3: TGTGCCAGCTCACCAATGACAGATTCAGTTCAGCCCCAGCATTTT. The encoded protein is CASSPMTDSVQPQHF.

The V and J genes are TRBV4-1 and TRBJ2-1, with 9 bases matching TRBD2. The CDR3 loop spans 18 amino acids. Germline lookup yields CDR1 MGHRA and CDR2 YSYEKL. V lost 1 base and J lost 2; bases outside the gene matches: 9. The DNA for the CDR3 is TGCGCCAGCAGCCAAGTCTTTGAGCGGGGGGCCCCCTACAATGAGCAGTTCTTC. Residues: CASSQVFERGAPYNEQFF.

Only a few counts were recorded for this clone. V usage is TRBV18 and J usage is TRBJ2-7; 13 bases line up with TRBD2. The germline gives CDR1 KGHSH, CDR2 LQKENI. The CDR3 is 17 amino acids. J gave up 5 bases and V 4 bases, and 11 bases lay outside the gene matches. In nucleotides, the CDR3 is TGTGCCAGCTCACGACTAGCGGGGGGCCTTGGTTTGAACGAGCAGTACTTC. Amino acids: CASSRLAGGLGLNEQYF.

V is TRBV7-9 and J is TRBJ2-2; 7 bases are shared with TRBD1. V gave up 8 bases and J gave up 4 bases; unmatched junction bases: 4. There are 13 residues in the CDR3. Germline CDR1 SEHNR, CDR2 FQNEAQ (reference sequence). CDR3 residues: CASQGDSTGELFF. DNA for the CDR3: TGTGCCAGCCAGGGGGACAGCACCGGGGAGCTGTTTTTT.

The rearrangement links TRBV5-1 to TRBJ1-2; TRBD1 agrees at 7 bases. This CDR3 contains 16 residues. With 4 bases clipped from V and 4 bases from J, the junction kept 13 bases outside the gene matches. Germline CDR1 and CDR2: SGHRS and YFSETQ. The CDR3 DNA reads as TGCGCCAGCAGCCCGGGGACAGATCAGTCCTTCTATGGCTACACCTTC. This codes for CASSPGTDQSFYGYTF.

V and J are TRBV11-3 and TRBJ1-3; 7 positions match TRBD1. V was clipped by 3 bases and J by 9 bases; unmatched bases: 5. The CDR3 consists of 13 residues. CDR1 is SGHNT, CDR2 YENEEA, per germline. The CDR3 region has the DNA TGTGCCAGCAGCTTGGGGACAGAAACCACCATATATTTT. Translation: CASSLGTETTIYF.

This chain joins TRBV28 and TRBJ1-5, with 7 bases lining up with TRBD1. The CDR3 consists of 15 residues. Germline values: CDR1 MDHEN, CDR2 SYDVKM. With 11 bases clipped from V and 6 bases from J, the junction kept 16 bases outside the gene matches. The CDR3 reads CAGSVTQGVVQPQHF. As DNA, the CDR3 is TGTGCCGGGTCCGTAACCCAGGGGGTTGTTCAGCCCCAGCATTTT.

The chain joins TRBV5-1 to TRBJ1-6, with no clear D. Germline assignment: CDR1 SGHRS and CDR2 YFSETQ. V was trimmed by 5 bases and J by 5 bases, leaving 5 bases between them. The CDR3 spans 12 residues. The DNA for the CDR3 is TGCGCCAGCAGGGGAGATAATTCACCCCTCCACTTT. The encoded protein is CASRGDNSPLHF. Based on the CDR3 plus reference TRBV5-1 and TRBJ1-6, the full variable domain is KAGVTQTPRYLIKTRGQQVTLSCSPISGHRSVSWYQQTPGQGLQFLFEYFSETQRNKGNFPGRFSGRQFSNSRSEMNVSTLELGDSALYLCASRGDNSPLHFGNGTRLTVT.